The clone carrying this TCR beta chain was counted between two and nine times. Its antigen is not known. This specimen belongs to a study of T-cell memory formation after mild COVID-19. As for the study in general: Clusters were largely donor specific. Study-wide findings and caveats: There was no confirmation that second-wave clones peaking on day 37 were SARS-CoV-2 specific. A subset of responding clones appeared in pre-infection memory, suggesting cross-reactive memory joined.

TCRdb analysed the 5' RACE reads with MiXCR anew, one entry per CDR3 protein. The table lists under 200,000 distinct CDR3 sequences, 9.5% to 13% of them singletons. The CDR3 has 18 residues. The germline gives CDR1 MGHRA, CDR2 YSYEKL. Trimming removed 0 bases at V and 6 bases at J, with 23 bases between. The chain joins TRBV4-1 to TRBJ1-1, with D possibly TRBD1 on 6 matching bases. The material sequenced was PBMCs or a T cell subset sorted from them (not recorded which). The source is a man aged 18 to 30 who had mild COVID-19 (a few samples of this study predate the infection). Cell type and time point are not known. For the CDR3, the DNA is TGCGCCAGCAGCCAAGATTTGGGGACACAGCATAGGGGGGCTGAAGCTTTCTTT. This gives the protein CASSQDLGTQHRGAEAFF.